This T cell receptor beta chain was recovered during a study of blood T cell repertoires in COVID-19. Study details: There were acute and convalescent COVID-19 samples, and they came from the United States, Italy and Spain.

The V and J ends lost 0 bases and 2 bases respectively, with 11 bases between them. Germline loops: CDR1 MNHNY, CDR2 SVGAGI (reference sequence). This CDR3 has 15 residues. Assay: immunoSEQ multiplex PCR; the TCRdb copy retains only in-frame clones and omits some. Among approximately 200,000 clones, roughly 76% were seen once, and the ten largest hold 5.1%. The chain joins TRBV6-6 to TRBJ2-7; TRBD2 might be the D (5 bases). Sequencing was done on a sample of peripheral blood. This TCR was sampled from a human donor in a cohort sampled during active COVID-19. CDR3 nucleotides: TGTGCCAGCAGTTACTCTCTAGCTCTTCCCTACGAGCAGTACTTC. Residues: CASSYSLALPYEQYF.